A single sample gave rise to the 20 T cell receptor beta chains below, sequenced in a study of control samples from healthy donors and cancer patients. Libraries were prepared by immunoSEQ multiplex PCR; TCRdb keeps only in-frame clonotypes and omits some of them. This sample carries 150,000 to 200,000 clones, about 93% of them seen once, and the ten largest clones take approximately 0.7%. What was sequenced was blood. Source of these receptors: a woman between 25 and 40 years old in good health.

The J gene is TRBJ1-1, the V gene TRBV5-1; D remains unclear. The CDR3 contains 14 residues. Deletions cut 1 base from V and 3 bases from J, with 10 bases between. Per germline, CDR1 SGHRS and CDR2 YFSETQ. CDR3 sequence reads: CASSLWIEDTEAFF. CDR3 nucleotides: TGCGCCAGCAGCTTGTGGATAGAAGACACTGAAGCTTTCTTT.

The J gene is TRBJ2-1, the V gene TRBV9; a weak D match, TRBD2 (7 bases). The V end lost 1 base, the J end lost 6 bases, and 17 bases lay between the germline ends. Germline V gene sequence: CDR1 SGDLS, CDR2 YYNGEE. CDR3 length: 16 amino acids. The CDR3 here is CASSVPLGGGANEQFF. The CDR3 nucleotides are TGTGCCAGCAGCGTACCTTTGGGAGGGGGGGCCAATGAGCAGTTCTTC.

The chain couples TRBV9 to TRBJ1-5; 7 positions agree with TRBD1. This CDR3 has 14 residues. Germline CDR1 SGDLS, CDR2 YYNGEE. The junction had 5 bases not matched to a gene; V was cut back by 3 bases and J by 5 bases. Here the CDR3 reads CASSDGRGYQPQHF. CDR3 in DNA: TGTGCCAGCAGCGATGGCAGGGGGTATCAGCCCCAGCATTTT.

Note on this clone: Mismatch with germline at one junction end may stem from a read error. The identical CDR3 is also encoded by other nucleotide sequences in the sample. The rearrangement links TRBV19 to TRBJ1-6, with no clear D. The CDR3 is 14 amino acids. Germline V gives CDR1 LNHDA, CDR2 SQIVND (reference sequence). The CDR3 DNA reads as TGTGCCAGTAGTATAGGACGGCTTAATTCGCCCCTCCACTTT. Amino acids: CASSIGRLNSPLHF.

The V call is TRBV19, the J call TRBJ2-1; TRBD2 aligns across 10 bases. V dropped 8 bases and J dropped 5; count of bases not matched to a gene: 6. CDR3 length equals 14 residues. Germline CDR1 and CDR2: LNHDA and SQIVND (reference sequence). This CDR3 is CASLQAGGHNEQFF. CDR3 bases: TGTGCCAGTCTACAAGCGGGAGGGCACAATGAGCAGTTCTTC.

CDR3 DNA sequence: TGTGCCAGCAGTTTGAAGAGTCCTTTGAACACTGAAGCTTTCTTT. Translating gives CASSLKSPLNTEAFF. This rearrangement joins TRBV27 to TRBJ1-1; D is uncertain. The germline V and J ends were trimmed by 3 bases and 0 bases, with 11 bases remaining between them. From germline, CDR1 is MNHEY and CDR2 SMNVEV (reference sequence). The CDR3 totals 15 residues.

This clone came up once. The chain has TRBV19 and TRBJ2-2; 16 bases agree with TRBD2. Germline CDR1 is LNHDA and CDR2 is SQIVND (reference sequence). The CDR3 is 19 amino acids. Trimming cost V 6 bases and J 3 bases; bases outside gene matches: 10. CDR3 protein: CASSVLPGLAGGDTGELFF. The DNA for the CDR3 is TGTGCCAGTAGCGTTCTCCCGGGACTAGCGGGAGGGGACACCGGGGAGCTGTTTTTT. The complete variable domain, with remaining parts taken from reference TRBV19 and TRBJ2-2, reads DGGITQSPKYLFRKEGQNVTLSCEQNLNHDAMYWYRQDPGQGLRLIYYSQIVNDFQKGDIAEGYSVSREKKESFPLTVTSAQKNPTAFYLCASSVLPGLAGGDTGELFFGEGSRLTVL.

This clone was picked up a small number of times. The rearrangement uses TRBV29-1 and TRBJ1-2, with 12 bases fitting TRBD1. Unmatched junction bases numbered 4, after V lost 7 bases and J lost 4 bases. The CDR3 is 13 residues long. Germline-derived CDR1 and CDR2 are SQVTM and ANQGSEA. The CDR3 here is CSAGTGGAYGYTF. CDR3 DNA: TGCAGCGCCGGGACAGGGGGCGCCTATGGCTACACCTTC.

The gene calls are TRBV28 and TRBJ1-2; D is possibly TRBD1 (5 bases). Germline values: CDR1 MDHEN, CDR2 SYDVKM. The CDR3 has 14 residues. Trimming cost V 7 bases and J 4 bases, with 16 bases left between them. In DNA, the CDR3 is TGTGCCAGCACCCAGGGAGGGACGAGCTATGGCTACACCTTC. Translating gives CASTQGGTSYGYTF.

The V gene is TRBV4-1, the J gene TRBJ1-6; D gene uncertain. Trimming took off 2 bases at V and 5 bases at J, with 7 bases between the two ends. The CDR3 is 14 residues long. CDR1 is MGHRA, CDR2 YSYEKL, per germline. DNA for the CDR3: TGCGCCAGCAGCCAAAGCCCAGATAATTCACCCCTCCACTTT. Its translation: CASSQSPDNSPLHF.

The J gene is TRBJ2-7, the V gene TRBV30; a weak D match, TRBD1 (5 bases). Germline CDR1 is GTSNPN and CDR2 is SVGIG (reference sequence). With 2 bases removed from V and 2 bases from J, the gap between germline ends came to 13 bases. The CDR3 runs to 14 residues. The CDR3 loop reads CAWSPWGGPYEQYF. The CDR3 DNA reads as TGTGCCTGGAGTCCTTGGGGCGGACCCTACGAGCAGTACTTC.

The gene calls are TRBV28 and TRBJ2-5; 7 bases line up with TRBD1. In germline, CDR1 is MDHEN, CDR2 SYDVKM. Trimming removed 6 bases from V and 0 bases from J; junction bases left unmatched: 13. CDR3 size: 17 residues. The CDR3 spells CASSYLRDSFYQETQYF. The DNA for the CDR3 is TGTGCCAGCAGCTACCTCCGGGACAGCTTCTACCAAGAGACCCAGTACTTC.

The chain combines TRBV6-6 with TRBJ1-6, with 9 nucleotides matching TRBD1. This CDR3 has 16 residues. Trimming took 4 bases from V and 0 from J; bases not matched to a gene: 1. Germline V gene data show CDR1 as MNHNY and CDR2 as SVGAGI (reference sequence). DNA of the CDR3: TGTGCCAGCAGTTTGACAGGGGGCTCCTATAATTCACCCCTCCACTTT. This gives the protein CASSLTGGSYNSPLHF.

The chain couples TRBV9 to TRBJ2-7; D tentatively reads TRBD1 or TRBD2 (6 bases each). The germline V and J ends were trimmed by 5 bases and 2 bases, with 17 bases remaining between them. CDR1 is SGDLS, CDR2 YYNGEE, per germline. The CDR3 is 15 amino acids. The CDR3 sequence: CASRRGIGGPYEQYF. The CDR3 DNA reads TGTGCCAGCAGGAGGGGTATCGGGGGCCCCTACGAGCAGTACTTC.

The V gene is TRBV7-9, the J gene TRBJ2-3; 7 bases align to TRBD1. Trimming at V came to 5 bases and at J to 0 bases, leaving 14 bases not matched to a gene. This CDR3 spans 18 amino acids. Germline CDR1 and CDR2: SEHNR and FQNEAQ (reference sequence). CDR3 in DNA: TGTGCCAGCAGCCAATTCCACAGGGGCTATCTTAGCACAGATACGCAGTATTTT. It yields the protein CASSQFHRGYLSTDTQYF.

The chain employs TRBV18 and TRBJ2-3; 8 bases are a match to TRBD1. The CDR3 is made up of 19 amino acids. Germline lookup yields CDR1 KGHSH and CDR2 LQKENI. Trimming removed 3 bases from V and 0 bases from J; junction bases left unmatched: 14. In DNA, the CDR3 is TGTGCCAGCTCACCGGGGCAGGGGGCGAAATTAGGAAGCACAGATACGCAGTATTTT. As protein: CASSPGQGAKLGSTDTQYF. Full variable domain (rest looked up from reference TRBV18 and TRBJ2-3): NAGVMQNPRHLVRRRGQEARLRCSPMKGHSHVYWYRQLPEEGLKFMVYLQKENIIDESGMPKERFSAEFPKEGPSILRIQQVVRGDSAAYFCASSPGQGAKLGSTDTQYFGPGTRLTVL.

For the CDR3, the DNA is TGCGCCAGGTCCGGGACTAGCGTCTACGAGCAGTACTTC. This sequence encodes CARSGTSVYEQYF. This rearrangement joins TRBV10-1 to TRBJ2-7, with TRBD2 matching 10 bases. There are 13 residues in the CDR3. Trimming removed 9 bases from V and 3 bases from J; junction bases left unmatched: 5. Germline V gives CDR1 WNHNN, CDR2 SYGVQD (reference sequence).

The chain links TRBV11-2 to TRBJ2-5, with 11 nucleotides matching TRBD2. CDR1 and CDR2 (germline): SGHAT, FQNNGV. The junction had 7 bases not matched to a gene; V was cut back by 1 base and J by 0 bases. CDR3 length: 18 residues. CDR3 amino acids: CASSLGLAGGRYQETQYF. The CDR3 bases are TGTGCCAGCAGCTTAGGCCTAGCGGGAGGAAGGTACCAAGAGACCCAGTACTTC.

The genes are TRBV18 and TRBJ1-5, with D maybe TRBD1 (6 bases). CDR3 size: 14 residues. From germline, CDR1 is KGHSH and CDR2 LQKENI. Trimming left V 3 bases short and J 3 bases short, with 9 bases between. The CDR3 spells CASSPGQNNQPQHF. Here the CDR3 DNA reads TGTGCCAGCTCACCCGGACAGAACAATCAGCCCCAGCATTTT.

The chain has TRBV4-3 and TRBJ1-2; 10 bases match TRBD1. V was pared by 1 base and J by 3 bases, with 5 bases of the junction left unmatched. There are 16 residues in the CDR3. In germline, CDR1 is LGHNA, CDR2 YSLEER. The CDR3 sequence: CASSQAATGGHYGYTF. CDR3 nucleotide sequence: TGCGCCAGCAGCCAAGCCGCGACAGGGGGCCACTATGGCTACACCTTC.